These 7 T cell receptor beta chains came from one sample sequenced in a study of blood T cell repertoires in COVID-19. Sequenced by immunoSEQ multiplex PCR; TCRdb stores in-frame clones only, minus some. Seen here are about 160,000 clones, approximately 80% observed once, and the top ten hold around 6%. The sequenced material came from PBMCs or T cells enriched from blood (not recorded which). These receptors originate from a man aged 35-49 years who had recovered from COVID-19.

The CDR3 DNA is TGTGCCAGCAGCTTAGCTCAGGGGATGGGCTACACCTTC. Protein sequence: CASSLAQGMGYTF. The rearrangement uses TRBV5-4 and TRBJ1-2, with D possibly TRBD1 on 6 matching bases. V lost 2 bases to trimming and J lost 8 bases, with 13 bases between them. Per the germline V gene, CDR1 is SGHNT and CDR2 is YYREEE (reference sequence). The CDR3 contains 13 residues.

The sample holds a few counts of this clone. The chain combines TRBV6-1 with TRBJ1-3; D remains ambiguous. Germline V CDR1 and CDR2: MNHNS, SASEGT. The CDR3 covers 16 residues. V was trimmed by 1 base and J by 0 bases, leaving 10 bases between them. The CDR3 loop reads CASSEGSAHSGNTIYF. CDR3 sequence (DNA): TGTGCCAGCAGTGAAGGATCCGCACACTCTGGAAACACCATATATTTT.

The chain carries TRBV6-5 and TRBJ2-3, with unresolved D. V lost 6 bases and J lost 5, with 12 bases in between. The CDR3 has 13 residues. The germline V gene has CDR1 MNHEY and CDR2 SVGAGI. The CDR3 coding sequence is TGTGCCAGCAGCTATACATCGGGAGATACGCAGTATTTT. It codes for CASSYTSGDTQYF.

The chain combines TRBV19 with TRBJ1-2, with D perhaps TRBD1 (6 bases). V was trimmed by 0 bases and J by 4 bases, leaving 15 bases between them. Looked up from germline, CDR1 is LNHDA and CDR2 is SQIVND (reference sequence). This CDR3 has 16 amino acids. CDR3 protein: CASSIDNAGARYGYTF. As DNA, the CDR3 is TGTGCCAGTAGTATAGATAATGCGGGGGCCCGCTATGGCTACACCTTC.

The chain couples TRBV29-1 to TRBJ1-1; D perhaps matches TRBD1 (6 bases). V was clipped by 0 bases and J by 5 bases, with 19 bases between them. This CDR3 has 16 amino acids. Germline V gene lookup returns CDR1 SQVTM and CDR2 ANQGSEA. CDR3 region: CSVEDGGVQGYTEAFF. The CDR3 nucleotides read TGCAGCGTTGAAGATGGCGGTGTACAGGGTTATACTGAAGCTTTCTTT.

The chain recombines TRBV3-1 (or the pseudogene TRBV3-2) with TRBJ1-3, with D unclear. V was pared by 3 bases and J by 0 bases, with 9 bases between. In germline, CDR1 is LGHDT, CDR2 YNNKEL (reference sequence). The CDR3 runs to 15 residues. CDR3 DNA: TGTGCCAGCAGCCACGACACCTACTCTGGAAACACCATATATTTT. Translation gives CASSHDTYSGNTIYF.

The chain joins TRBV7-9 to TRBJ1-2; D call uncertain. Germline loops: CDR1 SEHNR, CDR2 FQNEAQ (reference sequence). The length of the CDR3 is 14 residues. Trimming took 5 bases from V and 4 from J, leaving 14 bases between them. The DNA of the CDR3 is TGTGCCAGCAGCCCCACTCTAGGAGTCTATGGCTACACCTTC. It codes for CASSPTLGVYGYTF. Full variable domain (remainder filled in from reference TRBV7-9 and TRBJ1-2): DTGVSQNPRHKITKRGQNVTFRCDPISEHNRLYWYRQTLGQGPEFLTYFQNEAQLEKSRLLSDRFSAERPKGSFSTLEIQRTEQGDSAMYLCASSPTLGVYGYTFGSGTRLTVV.